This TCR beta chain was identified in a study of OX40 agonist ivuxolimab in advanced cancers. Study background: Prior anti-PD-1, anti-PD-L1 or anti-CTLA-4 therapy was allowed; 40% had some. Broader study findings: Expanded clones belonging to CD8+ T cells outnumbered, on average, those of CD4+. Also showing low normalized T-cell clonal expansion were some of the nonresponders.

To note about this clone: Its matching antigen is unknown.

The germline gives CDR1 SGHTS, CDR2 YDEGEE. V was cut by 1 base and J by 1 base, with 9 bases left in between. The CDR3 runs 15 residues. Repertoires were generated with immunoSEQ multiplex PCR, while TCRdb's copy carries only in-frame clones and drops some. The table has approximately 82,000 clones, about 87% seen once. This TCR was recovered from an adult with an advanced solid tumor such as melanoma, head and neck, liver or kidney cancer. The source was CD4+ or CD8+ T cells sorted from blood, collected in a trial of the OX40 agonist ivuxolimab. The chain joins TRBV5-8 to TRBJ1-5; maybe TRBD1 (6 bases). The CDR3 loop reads CASSLQGLSNQPQHF. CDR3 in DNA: TGTGCCAGCAGCTTGCAGGGGTTGAGCAATCAGCCCCAGCATTTT.